The present T cell receptor beta chain was sequenced within a study of cytomegalovirus exposure and HLA in healthy donors. The PCR made use of 60 Vbeta and 13 Jbeta primers. Clones were sequenced by immunoSEQ multiplex PCR, and TCRdb holds only the in-frame ones, with some missing. The sample has over 35,000 clones, almost 70% seen once. The CDR3 spans 13 residues. The germline gives CDR1 SGHAT, CDR2 FQNNGV. Trimming removed 2 bases from V and 6 bases from J, with 10 bases in between. The chain couples TRBV11-2 to TRBJ2-5; possibly TRBD1 for D (5 bases). This receptor was obtained from a man aged 35 to 55 in good health and CMV-seronegative. Sequenced sample: PBMCs. DNA of the CDR3: TGTGCCAGCAGCTTATTTGACAGCCAGACCCAGTACTTC. Translating it yields CASSLFDSQTQYF.